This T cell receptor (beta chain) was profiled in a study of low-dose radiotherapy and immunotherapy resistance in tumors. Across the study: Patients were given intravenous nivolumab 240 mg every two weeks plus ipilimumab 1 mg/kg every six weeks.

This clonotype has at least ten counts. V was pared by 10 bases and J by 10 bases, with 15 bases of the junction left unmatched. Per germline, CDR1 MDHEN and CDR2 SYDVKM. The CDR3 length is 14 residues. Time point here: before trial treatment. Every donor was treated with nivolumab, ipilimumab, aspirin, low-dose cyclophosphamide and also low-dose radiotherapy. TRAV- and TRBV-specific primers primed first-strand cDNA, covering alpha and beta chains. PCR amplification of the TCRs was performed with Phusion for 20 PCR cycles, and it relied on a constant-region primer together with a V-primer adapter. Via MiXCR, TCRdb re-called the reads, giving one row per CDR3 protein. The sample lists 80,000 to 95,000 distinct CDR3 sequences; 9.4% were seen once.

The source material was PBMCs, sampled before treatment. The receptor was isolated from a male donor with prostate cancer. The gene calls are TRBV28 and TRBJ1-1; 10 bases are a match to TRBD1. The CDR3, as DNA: TGTGCCACATCAACCACCGGACAGGGGGGAAGAGCTTTCTTT. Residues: CATSTTGQGGRAFF.